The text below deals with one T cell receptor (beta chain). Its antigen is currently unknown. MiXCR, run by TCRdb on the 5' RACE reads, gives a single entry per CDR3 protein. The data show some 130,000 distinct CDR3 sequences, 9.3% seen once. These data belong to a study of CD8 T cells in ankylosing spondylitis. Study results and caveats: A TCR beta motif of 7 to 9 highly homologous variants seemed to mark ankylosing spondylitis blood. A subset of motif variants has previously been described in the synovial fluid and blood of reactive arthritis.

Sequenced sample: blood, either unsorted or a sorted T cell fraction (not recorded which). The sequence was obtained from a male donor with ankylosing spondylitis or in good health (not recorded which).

The CDR3 sequence is CSARGASGISYEQYF. CDR3 nucleotides: TGCAGTGCTAGAGGCGCTAGCGGCATTTCCTACGAGCAGTACTTC. The rearrangement joins TRBV20-1 to TRBJ2-7; TRBD2 matches at 7 bases. In germline, CDR1 is DFQATT, CDR2 SNEGSKA (reference sequence). The CDR3 contains 15 residues. After removal of 1 base from V and 1 base from J, the junction contained 7 bases not matched to a gene.